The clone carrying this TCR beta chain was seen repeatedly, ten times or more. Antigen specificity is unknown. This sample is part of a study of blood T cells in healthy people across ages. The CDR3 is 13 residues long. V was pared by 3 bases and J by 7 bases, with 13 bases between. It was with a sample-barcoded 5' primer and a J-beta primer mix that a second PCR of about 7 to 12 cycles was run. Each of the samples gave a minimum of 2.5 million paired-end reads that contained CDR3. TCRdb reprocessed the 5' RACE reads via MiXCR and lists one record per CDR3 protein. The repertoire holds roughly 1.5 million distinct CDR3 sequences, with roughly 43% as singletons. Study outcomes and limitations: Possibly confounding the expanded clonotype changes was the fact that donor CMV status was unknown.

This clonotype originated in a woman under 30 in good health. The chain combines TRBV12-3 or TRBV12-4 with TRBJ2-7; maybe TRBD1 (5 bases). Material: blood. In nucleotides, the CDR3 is TGTGCCAGCAGTTTGGTAGGGGCAGGGGAGCAGTACTTC. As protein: CASSLVGAGEQYF.